This T cell receptor beta chain came from a study of cytomegalovirus exposure and HLA in healthy donors (dated by TCRdb to about 2017). About the full investigation: An earlier analysis of approximately 640 of the donors reported approximately 270 Gb of sequence data and some 120 million unique TCR beta sequences from about 179 million T cells. To predict cytomegalovirus infection status, the study brought together high-throughput TCR immunosequencing, statistical association of individual TCRs with disease status, and machine learning. Of the roughly 390 genotyped donors, 81% were placed in the genetic ancestry cluster associated with self-reported Caucasian donors. Every repertoire in the discovery cohort had been generated on one and the same sequencing platform. Donor age, sex, ethnicity and CMV serostatus were compiled together with the repertoire data. A separate validation cohort of approximately 130 different subjects was used in addition to the approximately 700-subject first cohort. An earlier analysis of several hundred of the donors used high-throughput TCR beta sequencing to judge whether each TCR beta V gene segment behaved as functional or pseudogenic. Both class I and class II loci were covered by HLA typing, at four-digit resolution. A later genetic analysis used genome-wide SNP genotypes for about 60% of the roughly 700 donors, treating that subset as a discovery cohort. The study aimed to test whether signatures of past pathogen exposure could be identified by cataloging public T cell receptors. Approximately 310 gigabases of sequencing data and roughly 90 million unique TCR sequences were included in an early release covering about 700 HLA-typed donors. Roughly 5 DR-DQ haplotypes were handled as single units for association and clustering, since linkage in the cohort was strong. The number of typed donors differed by locus: about 620-630 for A, B, C, DRB1 and DQB1; approximately 540 for DQA1; over 600 for DPA1; and around 470 for DPB1. The study profiled the T cell repertoires of some 610 subjects by immunosequencing and related them to cytomegalovirus serostatus. A later analysis re-examined previously published TCR beta repertoires from over 500 donors and added high-resolution HLA genotyping to investigate patterns of TCR occurrence. Among about 410 genotyped donors of the cohort, an average of approximately 240,000 unique TCR beta nucleotide sequences was sequenced per donor, of which about 19% were non-productive. Rather than drawing on any new phenotypic data, the later analysis identified candidate immune exposures from TCR beta sequences and the way those sequences occurred across donors. What the study reported, not specific to this receptor: In a later analysis, several top co-occurrence clusters were reported to appear linked to parvovirus B19, influenza, CMV and Epstein-Barr virus. An earlier analysis of 587 of the donors showed that most TCR beta V segments appeared in productive rearrangements either about 90% or about 30% of the time, which broadly matched IMGT annotations. The cohort was sequenced for TCR beta chains only, and without alpha or paired-chain data the features that could be detected were limited. A group of highly shared sequence variants was considered likely to be a technical artifact of the sequencing pipeline. When HLA alleles, especially DR and DQ, strongly co-occurred, TCR associations were difficult to assign to individual alleles. Compared with the approximately 720-donor mean, donors in an Asian-associated ancestry cluster had fewer N-insertions in productive TCRs, according to a later genetic analysis. CMV serostatus was the only immune exposure information available for the cohort. Compared with equally common non-associated chains, HLA-associated TCR beta chains in a later analysis were more clonally expanded and had lower generation probabilities. V-gene and J-gene trimming of TCR beta chains was associated with a missense DCLRE1C variant in a later genetic analysis, and the association was replicated in an independent cohort. According to a later analysis, most CMV-associated TCR beta chains appeared to be HLA-restricted, and the HLA associations seemed to be driven largely by CMV exposure. In a later analysis, some 18,000 TCR beta sequences were associated with specific HLA alleles at a false discovery rate of 0.05. In a later analysis, TCR association rates were found to vary across HLA loci, with the most associated TCRs seen for DRB1 alleles and the fewest for HLA-C alleles. In the study, approximately 160 TCR beta chains were listed as associated with cytomegalovirus. In both the original and validation cohorts, the classifier was reported to diagnose cytomegalovirus status with high specificity and sensitivity. While some public TCRs were present in many individuals, most TCR sequences turned up only very rarely across donors. It was suggested by the authors that the approach could potentially be generalized to other disease states and immunological phenotypes. Linkage disequilibrium might explain the correlated functional status among segregating V segments, but an unknown experimental factor could not be ruled out. The presence/absence analyses assumed that sequencing depth was roughly uniform across donors, and that assumption may not be true. HLA typing was unavailable for some donors at each locus, so association tests used only the typed subset. In vitro tests confirmed that three of the cytomegalovirus-associated TCR beta chains recognize cytomegalovirus antigens. About 15 rarely observed V segments, including chromosome 9 orphons, were excluded from the earlier analysis of some 590 of the donors because counts were too low. Because the 87-base-pair reads could not distinguish some IMGT-functional V segments, including TRBV6-2 and TRBV6-3, those segments were excluded. A further reported finding was that TCR beta sequences accurately predicted the HLA-A and HLA-B alleles for most subjects in the first cohort.

This clone was found a few times. The antigen it binds to is not known. Per-base quality was not reported, and no clone a single base away is much larger than it. The CDR3, cysteine through phenylalanine, is 13 amino acids long. CDR3 DNA only is kept here, 39 bases in frame from base 1. The germline V gene (reference sequence) sets CDR1 to MNHNY and CDR2 to SVGAGI. V was cut back by 2 bases and J by 2 bases, leaving a gap of 7 bases between them. The method behind the library was the immunoSEQ multiplex PCR assay. For the multiplex PCR, a mixture combining 60 forward primers for TCR Vbeta segments and 13 reverse primers for TCR Jbeta segments was used. A multiplex PCR assay on genomic DNA amplified the CDR3 region of rearranged TCR beta genes. Amplified TCR beta libraries were sequenced as 87-base-pair reads on the Illumina HiSeq System. In the original analysis: A later analysis counted tens of millions of unique TCR beta chains across the approximately 700 repertoires, and 9 million to 14 million of these chains were shared by at least two donors. Raw reads were error-corrected and collapsed into unique sequences by a nearest-neighbor algorithm in which closely related sequences were merged to remove PCR and sequencing errors. Alignment of CDR3 sequences to IMGT reference sequences was used to assign V, D and J gene segments. Each retained sequence needed at least a six-nucleotide match to both a V gene segment and a J gene segment. Rearrangements were classified as productive when the CDR3 lacked stop codons and remained in frame with V and J, and all other rearrangements were classified as non-productive. CDR3 was defined by IMGT convention, running from the second conserved V-encoded cysteine to the conserved J-encoded phenylalanine. The earlier analysis of 500 to 600 of the donors excluded sequences that lacked an unambiguous match to a single V gene segment. In an earlier analysis of several hundred of the donors, V segments were called functional above 56.7% productive rearrangements and were called segregating when the between-donor standard deviation exceeded 5%. A statistical classification framework was built for diagnosing cytomegalovirus status from the catalog of TCR beta chain sequences. In a later analysis, TCR nucleotide sequences were compared against IMGT/GENE-DB human TR gene sequences so that V and J genes could be assigned. The TCRdist pipeline was used in a later analysis to assign CDR3 sequences and most-parsimonious VDJ recombination scenarios. A later analysis defined each TCR beta chain by its CDR3 amino acid sequence plus V-gene family, and excluded reads lacking a unique V-gene family. To address suspected cross-contamination and a sequencing artifact, a later analysis removed some 620 highly shared, low-generation-probability nucleotide sequences. For each public chain, a later analysis derived a clonal expansion index from normalized ranks of inferred template counts within each repertoire. In a later analysis, generation probabilities were computed using a VDJ recombination model fitted to out-of-frame rearrangements, and the results were checked against IGoR. A later analysis scored TCR-TCR, TCR-HLA and TCR-CMV co-occurrence with hypergeometric tests, applying a repertoire-size bias correction to TCR pairs. In a later analysis, false discovery rates were estimated by permuting HLA or CMV assignments 20 times. In a later analysis, co-occurring TCRs were grouped using DBSCAN, and TCRdist sequence similarity was added for clustering within HLA-allele-positive subsets. Repertoires with fewer than 30,000 or more than 120,000 public chains were left out of co-occurrence clustering, as were four to six repertoires with anomalous nucleotide sharing. TCRdb stores this immuneACCESS table with in-frame sequences only. Part of the clones is absent; in the studies checked, under half of the shortfall reflects unresolved V genes, and no reason is known for the rest. The D gene and trimming were derived from the DNA, and the V and J assignments and clone size from that table. The sample has 100,000 to 150,000 clones on record, about 70% of them singletons. Under 3% of the sample lies in the top ten.

The cohort consisted of hundreds of healthy bone marrow donors. Cohort members were all nominally healthy when sampled, although unrecorded immune exposures were likely present. The donor was CMV seropositive and was included in the group of 289 seropositive cohort members. Every donor gave a peripheral blood sample, and the peripheral blood mononuclear cells from that sample were used for TCR beta sequencing. Genomic DNA extraction from the blood cell samples was performed with the Qiagen DNeasy Blood Extraction Kit. The TCR originated in a woman aged 55-75 years in good health and CMV-seropositive. Sequencing input: PBMCs. This sequence uses TRBV6-6 and TRBJ2-7; D gene: possibly TRBD1, on 5 matching bases. This receptor carries the CDR3 CASSYDRTYEQYF. The sequenced DNA: TGTGCCAGCAGTTACGACAGAACCTACGAGCAGTACTTC.